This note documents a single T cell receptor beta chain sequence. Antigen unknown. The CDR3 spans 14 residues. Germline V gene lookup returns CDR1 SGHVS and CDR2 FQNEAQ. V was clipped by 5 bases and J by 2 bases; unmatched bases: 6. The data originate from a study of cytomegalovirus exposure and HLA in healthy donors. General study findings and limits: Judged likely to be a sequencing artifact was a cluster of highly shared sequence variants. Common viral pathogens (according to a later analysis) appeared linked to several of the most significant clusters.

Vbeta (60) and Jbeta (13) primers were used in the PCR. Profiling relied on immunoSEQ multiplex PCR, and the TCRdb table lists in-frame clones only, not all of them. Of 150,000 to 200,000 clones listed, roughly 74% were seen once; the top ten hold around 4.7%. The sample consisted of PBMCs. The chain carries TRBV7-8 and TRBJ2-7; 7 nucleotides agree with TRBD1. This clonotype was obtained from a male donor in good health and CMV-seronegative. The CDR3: CASSDRQGPYEQYF. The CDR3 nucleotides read TGTGCCAGCAGCGACCGACAGGGTCCCTACGAGCAGTACTTC.